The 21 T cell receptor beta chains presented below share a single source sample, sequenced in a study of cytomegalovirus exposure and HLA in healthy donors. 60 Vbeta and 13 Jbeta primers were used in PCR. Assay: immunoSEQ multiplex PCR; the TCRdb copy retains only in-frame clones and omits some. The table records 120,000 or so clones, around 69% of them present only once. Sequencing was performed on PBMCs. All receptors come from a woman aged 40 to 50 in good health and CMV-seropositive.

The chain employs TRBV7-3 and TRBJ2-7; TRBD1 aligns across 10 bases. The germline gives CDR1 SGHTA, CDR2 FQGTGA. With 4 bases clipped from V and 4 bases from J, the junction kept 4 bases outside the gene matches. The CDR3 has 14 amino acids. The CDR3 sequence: CASSYGTGAYEQYF. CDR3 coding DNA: TGTGCCAGCAGCTACGGGACAGGGGCTTACGAGCAGTACTTC.

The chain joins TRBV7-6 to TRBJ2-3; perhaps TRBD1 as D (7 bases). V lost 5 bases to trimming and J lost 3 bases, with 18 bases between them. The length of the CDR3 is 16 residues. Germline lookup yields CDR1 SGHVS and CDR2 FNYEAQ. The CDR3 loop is CASSAGGQMETDTQYF. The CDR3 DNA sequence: TGTGCCAGCAGCGCAGGGGGGCAAATGGAGACAGATACGCAGTATTTT.

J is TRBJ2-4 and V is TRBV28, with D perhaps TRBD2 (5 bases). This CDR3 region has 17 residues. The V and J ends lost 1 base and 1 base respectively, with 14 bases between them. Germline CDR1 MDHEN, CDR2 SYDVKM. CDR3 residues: CASSLSTGIEAKNIQYF. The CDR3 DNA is TGTGCCAGCAGTTTATCAACGGGGATTGAGGCCAAAAACATTCAGTACTTC. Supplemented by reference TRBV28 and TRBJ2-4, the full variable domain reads DVKVTQSSRYLVKRTGEKVFLECVQDMDHENMFWYRQDPGLGLRLIYFSYDVKMKEKGDIPEGYSVSREKKERFSLILESASTNQTSMYLCASSLSTGIEAKNIQYFGAGTRLSVL.

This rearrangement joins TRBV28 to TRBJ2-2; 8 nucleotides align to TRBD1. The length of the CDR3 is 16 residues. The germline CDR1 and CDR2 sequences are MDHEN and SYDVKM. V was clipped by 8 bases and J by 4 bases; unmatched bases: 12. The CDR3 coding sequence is TGTGCCAGCTGGTCCGACCGACAGGGGAGCACCGGGGAGCTGTTTTTT. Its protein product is CASWSDRQGSTGELFF.

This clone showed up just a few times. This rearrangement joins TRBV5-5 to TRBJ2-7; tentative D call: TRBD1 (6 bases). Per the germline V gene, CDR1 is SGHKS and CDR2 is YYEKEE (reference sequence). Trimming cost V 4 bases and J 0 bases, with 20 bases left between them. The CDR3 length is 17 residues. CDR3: CASSPLVGGPSSYEQYF. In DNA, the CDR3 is TGTGCCAGCAGCCCACTTGTTGGGGGCCCTAGCTCCTACGAGCAGTACTTC.

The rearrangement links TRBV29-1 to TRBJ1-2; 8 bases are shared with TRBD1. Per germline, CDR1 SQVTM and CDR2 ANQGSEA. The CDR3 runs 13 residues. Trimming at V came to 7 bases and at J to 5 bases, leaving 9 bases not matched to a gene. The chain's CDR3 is CSANSQGAYGYTF. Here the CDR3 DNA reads TGCAGCGCCAACTCGCAGGGGGCGTATGGCTACACCTTC.

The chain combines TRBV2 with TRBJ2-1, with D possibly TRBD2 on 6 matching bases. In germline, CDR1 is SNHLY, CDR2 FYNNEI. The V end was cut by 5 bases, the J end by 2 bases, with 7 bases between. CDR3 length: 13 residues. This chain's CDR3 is CASSWTTYNEQFF. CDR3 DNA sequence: TGTGCCAGCAGTTGGACTACCTACAATGAGCAGTTCTTC.

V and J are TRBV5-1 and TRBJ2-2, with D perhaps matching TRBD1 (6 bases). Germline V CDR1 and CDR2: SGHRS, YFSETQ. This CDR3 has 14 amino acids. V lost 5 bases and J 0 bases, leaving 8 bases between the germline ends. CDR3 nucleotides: TGCGCCAGCAGACAGGGCACGAACACCGGGGAGCTGTTTTTT. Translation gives CASRQGTNTGELFF.

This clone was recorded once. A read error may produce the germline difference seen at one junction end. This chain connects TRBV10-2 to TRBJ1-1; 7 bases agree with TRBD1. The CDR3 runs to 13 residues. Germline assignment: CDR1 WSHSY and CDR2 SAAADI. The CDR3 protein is CASSVIGGGDRPF. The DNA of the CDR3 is TGCGCCAGCAGTGTTATAGGAGGGGGCGATCGTCCTTTT.

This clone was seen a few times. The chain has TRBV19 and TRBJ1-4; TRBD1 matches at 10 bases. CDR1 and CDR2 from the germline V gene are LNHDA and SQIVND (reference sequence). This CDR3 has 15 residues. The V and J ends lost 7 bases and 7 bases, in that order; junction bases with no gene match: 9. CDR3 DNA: TGTGCCAGTAATCCCTCCGGACAGGGGGGTGAAAAACTGTTTTTT. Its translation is CASNPSGQGGEKLFF. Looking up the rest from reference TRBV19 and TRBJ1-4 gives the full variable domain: DGGITQSPKYLFRKEGQNVTLSCEQNLNHDAMYWYRQDPGQGLRLIYYSQIVNDFQKGDIAEGYSVSREKKESFPLTVTSAQKNPTAFYLCASNPSGQGGEKLFFGSGTQLSVL.

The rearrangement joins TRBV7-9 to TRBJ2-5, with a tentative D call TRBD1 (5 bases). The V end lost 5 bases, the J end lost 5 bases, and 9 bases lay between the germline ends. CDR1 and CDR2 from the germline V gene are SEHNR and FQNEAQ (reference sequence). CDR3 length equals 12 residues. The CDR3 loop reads CASSPKGETQYF. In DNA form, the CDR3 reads TGTGCCAGCAGCCCCAAGGGGGAGACCCAGTACTTC.

As DNA, the CDR3 is TGTGCCTGGAGTTACAATATGAACACTGAAGCTTTCTTT. Amino acids: CAWSYNMNTEAFF. The rearrangement uses TRBV30 and TRBJ1-1; D uncertain. Trimming took off 2 bases at V and 0 bases at J, with 7 bases between the two ends. Germline CDR1 and CDR2: GTSNPN and SVGIG (reference sequence). The length of the CDR3 is 13 residues.

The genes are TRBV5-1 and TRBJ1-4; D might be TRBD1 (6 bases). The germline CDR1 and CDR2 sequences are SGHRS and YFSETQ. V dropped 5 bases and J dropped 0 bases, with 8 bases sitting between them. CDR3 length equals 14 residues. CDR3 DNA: TGCGCCAGCAGTTCAGGGGCAACTAATGAAAAACTGTTTTTT. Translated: CASSSGATNEKLFF.

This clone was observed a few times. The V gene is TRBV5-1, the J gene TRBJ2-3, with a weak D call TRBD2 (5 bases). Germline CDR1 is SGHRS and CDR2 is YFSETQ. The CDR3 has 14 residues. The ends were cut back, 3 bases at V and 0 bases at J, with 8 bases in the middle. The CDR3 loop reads CASSSGGSTDTQYF. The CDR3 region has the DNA TGCGCCAGCAGCTCTGGAGGTAGCACAGATACGCAGTATTTT.

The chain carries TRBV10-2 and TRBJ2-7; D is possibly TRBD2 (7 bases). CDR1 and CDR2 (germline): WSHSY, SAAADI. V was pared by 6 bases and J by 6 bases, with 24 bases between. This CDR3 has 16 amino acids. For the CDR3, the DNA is TGCGCCAGCAGAGGGCTGGGGGGGGAGGGACAAGGCGAGCAGTACTTC. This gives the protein CASRGLGGEGQGEQYF.

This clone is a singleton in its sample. CDR3 nucleotide sequence: TGTGCCAGCAGCTTGGGGGGGCCCACTGAAGCTTTCTTT. Its translation: CASSLGGPTEAFF. The chain recombines TRBV5-6 with TRBJ1-1; weak D call: TRBD1 (6 bases). The CDR3 runs 13 residues. The V and J ends lost 0 bases and 4 bases respectively, with 7 bases between them. Germline-derived CDR1 and CDR2 are SGHDT and YYEEEE.

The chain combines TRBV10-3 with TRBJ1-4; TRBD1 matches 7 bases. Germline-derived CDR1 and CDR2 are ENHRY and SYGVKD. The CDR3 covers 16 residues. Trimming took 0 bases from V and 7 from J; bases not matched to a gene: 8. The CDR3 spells CAISESSAGGSEKLFF. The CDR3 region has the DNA TGTGCCATCAGTGAGTCCTCGGCAGGGGGTAGTGAAAAACTGTTTTTT.

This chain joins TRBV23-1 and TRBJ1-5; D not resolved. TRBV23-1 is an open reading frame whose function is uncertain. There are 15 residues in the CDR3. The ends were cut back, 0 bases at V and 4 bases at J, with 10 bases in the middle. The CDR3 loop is CASSQSRRANQPQHF. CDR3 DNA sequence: TGCGCCAGCAGTCAATCGAGGAGGGCGAATCAGCCCCAGCATTTT.

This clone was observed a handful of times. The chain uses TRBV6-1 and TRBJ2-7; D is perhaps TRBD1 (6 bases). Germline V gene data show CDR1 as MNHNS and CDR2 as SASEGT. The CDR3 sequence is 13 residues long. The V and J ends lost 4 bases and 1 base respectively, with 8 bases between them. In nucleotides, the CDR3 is TGTGCCAGCAGTGGAGGACAGTCCTACGAGCAGTACTTC. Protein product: CASSGGQSYEQYF.

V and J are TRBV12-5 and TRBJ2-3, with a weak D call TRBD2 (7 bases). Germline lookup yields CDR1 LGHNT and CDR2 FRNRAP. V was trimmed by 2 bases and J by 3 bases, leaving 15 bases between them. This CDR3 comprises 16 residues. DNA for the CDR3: TGTGCTAGTGGTTTGAAGGGCGGGGGCCTAACAGATACGCAGTATTTT. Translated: CASGLKGGGLTDTQYF.

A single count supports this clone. The CDR3: CASSFTTGGTGELFF. The DNA of the CDR3 is TGTGCCAGCAGCTTTACTACCGGGGGGACCGGGGAGCTGTTTTTT. The chain combines TRBV5-4 with TRBJ2-2; TRBD2 aligns across 7 bases. The CDR3 runs 15 residues. The J segment lost 5 bases and the V segment lost 2 bases, leaving 6 bases of the junction unmatched. The germline CDR1 and CDR2 sequences are SGHNT and YYREEE (reference sequence).